The 27 T cell receptor beta chains in this list originate from one sample, sequenced in a study of regulatory T cells in long-lasting Graves disease. The TCR beta library used iRepertoire HTBI primers with Arm-PCR amplification of CDR3. TCRdb reprocessed the multiplex PCR reads with MiXCR, giving one entry per CDR3 protein. The table lists about 660,000 distinct CDR3 sequences, roughly 30% of them singletons, with about two fifths in the top ten. Time point in this sample: persistent/refractory GD, antithyroid drugs over 5 years with positive TRAb. Construction of the TCR library relied on RNA isolated from PBMCs. The sequencing used peripheral blood mononuclear cells (PBMCs), collected when the disease was refractory, from a patient treated with antithyroid drugs. The receptors originated from a female donor with Graves disease.

This clonotype occurred a few times. The chain couples TRBV20-1 to TRBJ1-2; D is possibly TRBD1 (6 bases). CDR1 DFQATT and CDR2 SNEGSKA come from the germline V gene (reference sequence). There are 14 residues in the CDR3. V was clipped by 4 bases and J by 0 bases, with 12 bases between them. The CDR3 spells CSAKVRGPNYGYTF. In nucleotides, the CDR3 is TGCAGTGCTAAGGTCAGGGGCCCTAACTATGGCTACACCTTC.

This clonotype was detected only a few times. This chain links TRBV7-3 with TRBJ2-7; D is perhaps TRBD1 (6 bases). The V and J ends lost 0 bases and 3 bases respectively, with 15 bases between them. The CDR3 has 16 amino acids. The germline CDR1 and CDR2 sequences are SGHTA and FQGTGA. The CDR3 protein is CASSLTFPGVSYEQYF. As DNA, the CDR3 is TGTGCCAGCAGCTTAACATTCCCAGGGGTGAGCTACGAGCAGTACTTC.

This clonotype came up a few times. J is TRBJ2-4 and V is TRBV7-9, with D perhaps matching TRBD1 (6 bases). Trimming took off 5 bases at V and 8 bases at J, with 16 bases between the two ends. There are 14 residues in the CDR3. Per germline, CDR1 SEHNR and CDR2 FQNEAQ (reference sequence). The CDR3 is CASSPLWTEYIQYF. The DNA for the CDR3 is TGTGCCAGCAGCCCACTCTGGACAGAGTACATTCAGTACTTC.

The rearrangement uses TRBV7-9 and TRBJ1-2; D remains unclear. There are 13 residues in the CDR3. The V and J ends lost 1 base and 6 bases respectively, with 9 bases between them. The germline V gene has CDR1 SEHNR and CDR2 FQNEAQ (reference sequence). The CDR3 sequence: CASSLVRDDGYTF. The CDR3 region has the DNA TGTGCCAGCAGCTTAGTACGTGATGATGGCTACACCTTC.

This clonotype was recorded a few times. CDR3 amino acids: CSVGNPGRTYEQYF. In DNA form, the CDR3 reads TGCAGCGTTGGAAACCCCGGACGGACCTACGAGCAGTACTTC. The chain carries TRBV29-1 and TRBJ2-7, with D unresolved. CDR3 length: 14 residues. Germline CDR1 reads SQVTM; CDR2 reads ANQGSEA. Trimming pared 4 bases from V and 2 bases from J, leaving 15 bases between.

This clonotype appeared a few times. This rearrangement joins TRBV7-9 to TRBJ1-1; possibly TRBD1 for D (5 bases). With 5 bases removed from V and 10 bases from J, the gap between germline ends came to 14 bases. CDR1 is SEHNR, CDR2 FQNEAQ, per germline (reference sequence). CDR3 length: 12 residues. CDR3 sequence reads: CASSPGRQGAFF. CDR3 sequence (DNA): TGTGCCAGCAGCCCCGGTCGGCAGGGAGCTTTCTTT.

Concerning this clonotype: This likely stems from a read error, as it lies one base from a far larger clone. The rearrangement uses TRBV28 and TRBJ1-1; tentatively, D is TRBD1 (5 bases). This CDR3 spans 14 amino acids. CDR1 and CDR2 from the germline V gene are MDHEN and SYDVKM. CDR3 amino acids: CASSFGGLGTEASF. The CDR3 nucleotides are TGTGCCAGCAGCTTTGGGGGATTGGGCACTGAAGCTTCCTTT.

This clonotype was counted between two and nine times. In DNA form, the CDR3 reads TGTGCCAGCAGCTTAACGGGACAAGATAACTATGGCTACACCTTC. It yields the protein CASSLTGQDNYGYTF. This chain uses TRBV28 with TRBJ1-2, with D perhaps matching TRBD1 (6 bases). The CDR3 loop spans 15 amino acids. The V and J ends lost 6 bases and 1 base respectively, with 15 bases between them. Germline lookup yields CDR1 MDHEN and CDR2 SYDVKM.

This clonotype was observed a few times. This chain connects TRBV27 to TRBJ1-2; D is possibly TRBD1 (5 bases). Germline-derived CDR1 and CDR2 are MNHEY and SMNVEV (reference sequence). The CDR3 loop spans 14 amino acids. V lost 2 bases and J lost 6, with 13 bases in between. The CDR3 coding sequence is TGTGCCAGCAGTTTACTCCGGGGGGGGGATGGCTACACCTTC. As protein: CASSLLRGGDGYTF.

This sequence joins TRBV7-3 and TRBJ2-2, with 9 bases that match TRBD2. Germline V gene data show CDR1 as SGHTA and CDR2 as FQGTGA. Losses at the gene ends were 5 bases for V and 6 bases for J; bases not matched to a gene: 16. The CDR3 runs to 18 residues. The chain's CDR3 is CASSPTSGHYSDPGELFF. The DNA of the CDR3 is TGTGCCAGCAGCCCAACTAGCGGGCACTATTCAGATCCCGGGGAGCTGTTTTTT.

The chain carries TRBV6-1 and TRBJ1-1, with TRBD1 matching 11 bases. The CDR3 sequence is 14 residues long. CDR1 is MNHNS, CDR2 SASEGT, per germline. Trimming took 11 bases from V and 2 from J; bases not matched to a gene: 7. The CDR3 region is CAAGTGGGNTEAFF. In nucleotides, the CDR3 is TGTGCCGCCGGGACAGGGGGTGGAAACACTGAAGCTTTCTTT.

The table lists this clonotype with many counts. The CDR3 protein is CASSYSIYEQYF. The CDR3, as DNA: TGTGCCAGCAGCTATTCAATTTACGAGCAGTACTTC. The rearrangement uses TRBV12-3 or TRBV12-4 and TRBJ2-7; D is uncertain. Trimming took off 6 bases at V and 4 bases at J, with 10 bases between the two ends. The CDR3 length is 12 residues.

About this clonotype: A junction end diverges from the germline sequence, so it may reflect a read error. The V and J genes are TRBV4-1 and TRBJ2-1, with 10 positions matching TRBD2. Per germline, CDR1 MGHRA and CDR2 YSYEKL. There are 17 residues in the CDR3. The CDR3 spells CASSPWTSGPSYNEQFF. For the CDR3, the DNA is TGTGCCAGCAGCCCATGGACTAGCGGTCCCTCCTACAATGAGCAGTTCTTC.

This clonotype was seen once. The genes are TRBV7-9 and TRBJ2-7; 8 bases align to TRBD2. Unmatched junction bases numbered 9, after V lost 5 bases and J lost 3 bases. This CDR3 contains 15 residues. The germline V gene has CDR1 SEHNR and CDR2 FQNEAQ (reference sequence). CDR3 amino acids: CASSLRRGRRYEQYF. The CDR3 bases are TGTGCCAGCAGCCTCAGACGCGGGAGGCGCTACGAGCAGTACTTC.

This clonotype has more than one count but fewer than ten. This sequence joins TRBV20-1 and TRBJ2-7, with TRBD2 matching 10 bases. The J segment lost 4 bases and the V segment lost 1 base, leaving 4 bases of the junction unmatched. CDR1 is DFQATT, CDR2 SNEGSKA, per germline (reference sequence). The CDR3 spans 14 residues. CDR3 sequence reads: CSARAWTSGYEQYF. The CDR3 DNA follows: TGCAGTGCTAGAGCTTGGACTAGCGGATACGAGCAGTACTTC.

This clonotype was found many times. The chain recombines TRBV11-2 with TRBJ1-1, with D hard to call. Germline loops: CDR1 SGHAT, CDR2 FQNNGV. The V end lost 0 bases, the J end lost 3 bases, and 11 bases lay between the germline ends. The CDR3 is 15 residues long. The CDR3 region has the DNA TGTGCCAGCAGCTTAGATCTGTGGAGGGACACTGAAGCTTTCTTT. Translated, it gives CASSLDLWRDTEAFF.

This clonotype was detected many times. The chain recombines TRBV12-3 or TRBV12-4 with TRBJ2-2, with a weak D call TRBD1 (6 bases). The CDR3 loop spans 12 amino acids. The V and J ends lost 6 bases and 6 bases respectively, with 8 bases between them. CDR3 bases: TGTGCCAGCAGCCCAGGGGCCGGGGAGCTGTTTTTT. Amino acid sequence: CASSPGAGELFF.

The chain is built from TRBV15 and TRBJ2-1; D may be TRBD1 (6 bases). In germline, CDR1 is LNHNV, CDR2 YYDKDF (reference sequence). CDR3 length: 15 residues. V dropped 0 bases and J dropped 6 bases, with 12 bases sitting between them. CDR3: CATSRDPGQTNEQFF. CDR3 in DNA: TGTGCCACCAGCAGAGATCCCGGACAGACCAATGAGCAGTTCTTC.

The chain recombines TRBV7-2 with TRBJ2-4; 10 bases are shared with TRBD2. The CDR3 sequence is 15 residues long. The junction had 6 bases not matched to a gene; V was cut back by 4 bases and J by 6 bases. Germline values: CDR1 SGHTA, CDR2 FQGNSA. CDR3 sequence (DNA): TGTGCCAGCAGCTCCTCGGGACTAGCGACAAACATTCAGTACTTC. Protein: CASSSSGLATNIQYF.

There are many counts of this clonotype. The V and J genes are TRBV2 and TRBJ2-4; TRBD1 matches 9 bases. V dropped 4 bases and J dropped 2; count of bases not matched to a gene: 6. Germline CDR1 and CDR2: SNHLY and FYNNEI. CDR3 length: 16 amino acids. The CDR3 sequence: CASSVTGGLSKNIQYF. CDR3 sequence (DNA): TGTGCCAGCAGTGTAACAGGGGGCTTGTCCAAAAACATTCAGTACTTC.

This clonotype has a handful of counts. The V gene is TRBV18, the J gene TRBJ1-4; D is ambiguous. The V gene's germline CDR1 is KGHSH and CDR2 LQKENI. The CDR3 contains 16 residues. V lost 1 base and J 4 bases, leaving 13 bases between the germline ends. CDR3 protein: CASSPRSGDGNEKLFF. DNA of the CDR3: TGTGCCAGCTCACCACGTTCGGGTGACGGTAATGAAAAACTGTTTTTT. The full variable domain, completed using reference TRBV18 and TRBJ1-4, is NAGVMQNPRHLVRRRGQEARLRCSPMKGHSHVYWYRQLPEEGLKFMVYLQKENIIDESGMPKERFSAEFPKEGPSILRIQQVVRGDSAAYFCASSPRSGDGNEKLFFGSGTQLSVL.

This clonotype was observed a few times. The rearrangement uses TRBV29-1 and TRBJ2-5; 11 nucleotides agree with TRBD2. Trimming took 4 bases from V and 2 from J; bases not matched to a gene: 12. Germline V gives CDR1 SQVTM, CDR2 ANQGSEA. The CDR3 covers 17 residues. The DNA of the CDR3 is TGCAGCGTTGTTTTTTTAGCGGGAGGGCCGCTACAAGAGACCCAGTACTTC. Its translation is CSVVFLAGGPLQETQYF. The complete variable domain, with remaining parts taken from reference TRBV29-1 and TRBJ2-5, reads SAVISQKPSRDICQRGTSLTIQCQVDSQVTMMFWYRQQPGQSLTLIATANQGSEATYESGFVIDKFPISRPNLTFSTLTVSNMSPEDSSIYLCSVVFLAGGPLQETQYFGPGTRLLVL.

V is TRBV19 and J is TRBJ1-1; D perhaps matches TRBD1 (5 bases). V shed 8 bases and J shed 4 bases, with 11 bases lying between them. The CDR3 is made up of 12 amino acids. The germline V gene encodes CDR1 LNHDA and CDR2 SQIVND (reference sequence). The CDR3 spells CASALGVTEAFF. Here the CDR3 DNA reads TGTGCCAGTGCATTAGGGGTCACTGAAGCTTTCTTT.

This clonotype has a handful of counts. The chain uses TRBV20-1 and TRBJ1-6; 7 bases align to TRBD1. CDR3 length equals 15 residues. The V and J ends lost 1 base and 5 bases, in that order; junction bases with no gene match: 5. Germline-derived CDR1 and CDR2 are DFQATT and SNEGSKA (reference sequence). CDR3: CSARVSGGNNSPLHF. The CDR3 DNA reads TGCAGTGCTAGAGTCTCAGGGGGGAATAATTCACCCCTCCACTTT.

This clonotype has more than one count but fewer than ten. The chain uses TRBV6-5 and TRBJ1-1; no reliable D call. The germline gives CDR1 MNHEY, CDR2 SVGAGI. Trimming left V 2 bases short and J 1 base short, with 11 bases between. The CDR3 is made up of 15 amino acids. CDR3 in amino acids: CASSYGINGNTEAFF. The CDR3 nucleotides read TGTGCCAGCAGTTACGGGATCAATGGGAACACTGAAGCTTTCTTT.

The chain carries TRBV28 and TRBJ1-2; tentative D call: TRBD1 (5 bases). The CDR3 consists of 14 residues. The germline CDR1 and CDR2 sequences are MDHEN and SYDVKM. V lost 0 bases, J lost 4 bases, and 9 bases lay in between. The CDR3 DNA follows: TGTGCCAGCAGTTTATGGGCAGGGACCTATGGCTACACCTTC. Translated, it gives CASSLWAGTYGYTF.

The chain has TRBV5-1 and TRBJ2-7; TRBD2 agrees at 13 bases. V dropped 0 bases and J dropped 7; count of bases not matched to a gene: 7. The V gene's germline CDR1 is SGHRS and CDR2 YFSETQ. The CDR3 has 16 amino acids. This chain's CDR3 is CASSLDGLAGAREQYF. CDR3 DNA: TGCGCCAGCAGCTTGGATGGACTAGCGGGAGCACGGGAGCAGTACTTC.